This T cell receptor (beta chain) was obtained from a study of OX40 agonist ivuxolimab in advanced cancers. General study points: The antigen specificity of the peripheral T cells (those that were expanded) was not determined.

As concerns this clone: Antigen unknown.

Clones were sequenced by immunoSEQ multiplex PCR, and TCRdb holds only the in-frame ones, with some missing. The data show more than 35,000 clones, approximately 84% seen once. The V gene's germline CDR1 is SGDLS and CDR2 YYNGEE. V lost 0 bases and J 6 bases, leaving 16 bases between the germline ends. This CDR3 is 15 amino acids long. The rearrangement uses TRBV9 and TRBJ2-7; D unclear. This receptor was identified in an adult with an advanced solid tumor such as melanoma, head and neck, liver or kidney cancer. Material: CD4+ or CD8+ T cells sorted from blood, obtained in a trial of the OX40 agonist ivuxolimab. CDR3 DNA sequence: TGTGCCAGCAGCGTAGCTGGGCGGACCTACTCCGAGCAGTACTTC. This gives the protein CASSVAGRTYSEQYF. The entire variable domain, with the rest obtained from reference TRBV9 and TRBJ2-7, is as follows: DSGVTQTPKHLITATGQRVTLRCSPRSGDLSVYWYQQSLDQGLQFLIQYYNGEERAKGNILERFSAQQFPDLHSELNLSSLELGDSALYFCASSVAGRTYSEQYFGPGTRLTVT.